Following are 25 T cell receptor beta chains from one sample sequenced in a study of cytomegalovirus exposure and HLA in healthy donors. The study ran its PCR with 60 Vbeta and 13 Jbeta primers. Sequencing used immunoSEQ multiplex PCR; TCRdb keeps in-frame clones, though not all of them. The table includes 150,000 or so clones, about 84% detected once. Sequencing was done on a sample of PBMCs. These receptors were taken from a man aged 45-60 years in good health and CMV-seropositive.

V and J are TRBV6-1 and TRBJ2-5; 8 bases line up with TRBD1. Germline CDR1 MNHNS, CDR2 SASEGT. This CDR3 contains 13 residues. With 8 bases clipped from V and 2 bases from J, the junction kept 4 bases outside the gene matches. The CDR3 loop is CASGQGPQETQYF. CDR3 sequence (DNA): TGTGCCAGCGGACAGGGCCCGCAAGAGACCCAGTACTTC.

This chain uses TRBV5-1 with TRBJ2-3; D may be TRBD2 (6 bases). V lost 4 bases and J 2 bases, leaving 32 bases between the germline ends. The CDR3 sequence is 21 residues long. Germline loops: CDR1 SGHRS, CDR2 YFSETQ. CDR3 amino acids: CASSHGQLPGLLPLPTDTQYF. In DNA form, the CDR3 reads TGCGCCAGCAGCCACGGGCAACTACCGGGACTCCTACCACTACCCACAGATACGCAGTATTTT.

This clone is a singleton in its sample. The chain links TRBV4-3 to TRBJ2-4; 8 bases map to TRBD2. V gave up 0 bases and J gave up 2 bases; unmatched junction bases: 6. Germline V gene data show CDR1 as LGHNA and CDR2 as YSLEER. CDR3 size: 17 residues. For the CDR3, the DNA is TGCGCCAGCAGCCAAGAAACGCGGGGGGTTCCCAAAAACATTCAGTACTTC. Amino acids: CASSQETRGVPKNIQYF.

This clone was picked up one time. This sequence joins TRBV14 and TRBJ2-5; 11 nucleotides line up with TRBD2. The V segment lost 4 bases and the J segment 5 bases; nucleotides outside the gene matches: 9. This CDR3 is 16 amino acids long. In germline, CDR1 is SGHDN, CDR2 FVKESK. The CDR3 here is CASSLRLAGPRETQYF. The CDR3 DNA reads as TGTGCCAGCAGCCTTAGACTAGCGGGGCCCCGGGAGACCCAGTACTTC. The entire variable domain, with the rest obtained from reference TRBV14 and TRBJ2-5, is as follows: EAGVTQFPSHSVIEKGQTVTLRCDPISGHDNLYWYRRVMGKEIKFLLHFVKESKQDESGMPNNRFLAERTGGTYSTLKVQPAELEDSGVYFCASSLRLAGPRETQYFGPGTRLLVL.

The gene calls are TRBV6-1 and TRBJ2-7; 8 nucleotides line up with TRBD2. The CDR3 length is 15 residues. Germline V gene sequence: CDR1 MNHNS, CDR2 SASEGT. Germline trimming cut 7 bases from V and 3 bases from J; bases unmatched to any gene: 11. The CDR3: CASKVGGAGVYEQYF. Written as DNA, the CDR3 is TGTGCCAGCAAGGTAGGAGGAGCGGGAGTCTACGAGCAGTACTTC.

The chain joins TRBV2 to TRBJ2-5; a weak D match, TRBD2 (7 bases). Germline CDR1 reads SNHLY; CDR2 reads FYNNEI. V lost 5 bases, J lost 5 bases, and 15 bases lay in between. CDR3 length equals 14 residues. The CDR3 bases are TGTGCCAGCAGTACGGGGGGCCCCGGGGAGACCCAGTACTTC. Translated: CASSTGGPGETQYF.

This rearrangement joins TRBV19 to TRBJ1-1; TRBD1 might be the D (5 bases). CDR3 length: 15 residues. Germline V lookup: CDR1 LNHDA, CDR2 SQIVND (reference sequence). V was shortened by 4 bases and J by 0 bases, with 12 bases between the two germline ends. The CDR3 sequence is CASSTSPTVNTEAFF. In DNA form, the CDR3 reads TGTGCCAGTAGTACTTCCCCGACAGTGAACACTGAAGCTTTCTTT.

This clone showed up just a few times. The chain recombines TRBV5-1 with TRBJ2-2, with 9 bases aligning to TRBD1. With 5 bases clipped from V and 6 bases from J, the junction kept 8 bases outside the gene matches. Germline V gene data show CDR1 as SGHRS and CDR2 as YFSETQ. The CDR3 runs to 15 residues. The CDR3 coding sequence is TGCGCCAGCAGAAGGGGACAGGGTTTAGCCGGGGAGCTGTTTTTT. It encodes CASRRGQGLAGELFF.

V gene TRBV25-1 combines with J gene TRBJ2-7; 8 positions agree with TRBD2. V was clipped by 6 bases and J by 2 bases; unmatched bases: 12. Germline CDR1 MGHDK, CDR2 SYGVNS. The CDR3 contains 16 residues. CDR3 in DNA: TGTGCCAGCAGCCGGAGGATGAGGCGGGGGGCCTACGAGCAGTACTTC. It is translated as CASSRRMRRGAYEQYF.

The chain carries TRBV28 and TRBJ1-5, with D perhaps matching TRBD1 (6 bases). Trimming pared 7 bases from V and 7 bases from J, leaving 20 bases between. Germline V gives CDR1 MDHEN, CDR2 SYDVKM. The CDR3 runs to 15 residues. The DNA for the CDR3 is TGTGCCAGCACTCAACAGGGCTCAGCTGACCAGCCCCAGCATTTT. Its translation is CASTQQGSADQPQHF.

V usage is TRBV7-8 and J usage is TRBJ1-5, with D perhaps TRBD1 (6 bases). Per germline, CDR1 SGHVS and CDR2 FQNEAQ. V was pared by 5 bases and J by 0 bases, with 17 bases between. The length of the CDR3 is 17 residues. CDR3 sequence reads: CASSPSRGPYSNQPQHF. The DNA for the CDR3 is TGTGCCAGCAGCCCTAGCAGGGGTCCCTATAGCAATCAGCCCCAGCATTTT.

This chain joins TRBV15 and TRBJ2-7; D not certain. Germline CDR1 is LNHNV and CDR2 is YYDKDF (reference sequence). The V gene lost 0 bases and the J gene lost 1 base, with 13 bases spanning the gap. This CDR3 region has 16 residues. CDR3 loop: CATSRDLRDGSYEQYF. DNA of the CDR3: TGTGCCACCAGCAGAGATCTACGAGACGGGTCCTACGAGCAGTACTTC.

The chain joins TRBV5-1 to TRBJ1-6; tentative D call: TRBD1 (6 bases). Trimming stripped 4 bases from V and 10 bases from J, with 15 bases between. Germline V lookup: CDR1 SGHRS, CDR2 YFSETQ. CDR3 length: 14 residues. This chain's CDR3 is CASSPTAGASPLHF. CDR3 DNA: TGCGCCAGCAGCCCGACGGCAGGGGCATCACCCCTCCACTTT.

The chain is built from TRBV27 and TRBJ2-6; no definite D call. The CDR3 is 16 amino acids. In germline, CDR1 is MNHEY, CDR2 SMNVEV (reference sequence). Trimming stripped 7 bases from V and 0 bases from J, with 13 bases between. This CDR3 is CASKKQSYSGANVLTF. Written as DNA, the CDR3 is TGTGCCAGCAAGAAGCAATCGTACTCTGGGGCCAACGTCCTGACTTTC.

The V call is TRBV4-3, the J call TRBJ2-5; 9 bases agree with TRBD2. The CDR3 is 17 residues long. Germline V gene lookup returns CDR1 LGHNA and CDR2 YSLEER. The V gene end was trimmed by 1 base and the J gene end by 5 bases; junction bases not matched to a gene: 11. The CDR3 sequence: CASSQGALAGSWETQYF. Written as DNA, the CDR3 is TGCGCCAGCAGCCAAGGTGCGCTAGCGGGAAGCTGGGAGACCCAGTACTTC.

This clone was picked up one time. This rearrangement joins TRBV28 to TRBJ2-5; 9 bases match TRBD2. The junction had 6 bases not matched to a gene; V was cut back by 8 bases and J by 2 bases. Germline V gene sequence: CDR1 MDHEN, CDR2 SYDVKM. The CDR3 consists of 14 residues. The CDR3 DNA sequence: TGTGCCAGCCAGGGCGGGGGGGATCAAGAGACCCAGTACTTC. Translating gives CASQGGGDQETQYF.

V gene TRBV6-6 combines with J gene TRBJ2-7; D is unclear. The CDR3 runs 14 residues. Germline CDR1 reads MNHNY; CDR2 reads SVGAGI (reference sequence). V lost 5 bases to trimming and J lost 5 bases, with 16 bases between them. The CDR3 region is CASSPTGGGHEQYF. For the CDR3, the DNA is TGTGCCAGCAGTCCGACGGGTGGCGGCCACGAGCAGTACTTC.

V gene TRBV10-1 combines with J gene TRBJ2-2; D gene uncertain. CDR3 length: 15 residues. Per germline, CDR1 WNHNN and CDR2 SYGVQD (reference sequence). Trimming took 0 bases from V and 4 from J, leaving 9 bases between them. Written as DNA, the CDR3 is TGCGCCAGCAGTGAGTCCACCACGGGCACCGGGGAGCTGTTTTTT. Translation: CASSESTTGTGELFF.

Only a few counts were recorded for this clone. V usage is TRBV2 and J usage is TRBJ2-1; the D gene is possibly TRBD1 (6 bases). The V end was cut by 7 bases, the J end by 4 bases, with 11 bases between. The CDR3 totals 13 residues. The germline CDR1 and CDR2 sequences are SNHLY and FYNNEI. The CDR3 region is CASIRDTYNEQFF. The CDR3 nucleotides are TGTGCCAGCATCCGGGACACTTACAATGAGCAGTTCTTC.

The CDR3 nucleotides are TGTGCCAGCAGTTTAGGGGGACAGGGGGGTTCACCCCTCCACTTT. This translates into CASSLGGQGGSPLHF. This chain joins TRBV6-5 and TRBJ1-6, with TRBD1 matching over 11 bases. The J segment lost 9 bases and the V segment lost 4 bases, leaving 5 bases of the junction unmatched. Germline V lookup: CDR1 MNHEY, CDR2 SVGAGI. The CDR3 is made up of 15 amino acids.

The table lists this clone with a count of one. This chain connects TRBV18 to TRBJ2-7; TRBD1 matches at 9 bases. Trimming at V came to 6 bases and at J to 1 base, leaving 7 bases not matched to a gene. The germline CDR1 and CDR2 sequences are KGHSH and LQKENI. This CDR3 contains 15 residues. The CDR3 DNA follows: TGTGCCAGCTCCTCGGGACAGGGTGTGTCCTACGAGCAGTACTTC. This translates into CASSSGQGVSYEQYF.

The CDR3 spells CASTSGGISGNTIYF. CDR3 bases: TGTGCCAGCACCTCGGGGGGGATCTCTGGAAACACCATATATTTT. The gene calls are TRBV5-4 and TRBJ1-3; weak D call: TRBD1 (5 bases). V was shortened by 6 bases and J by 0 bases, with 13 bases between the two germline ends. The CDR3 has 15 amino acids. The germline CDR1 and CDR2 sequences are SGHNT and YYREEE (reference sequence). Based on the CDR3 plus reference TRBV5-4 and TRBJ1-3, the full variable domain is ETGVTQSPTHLIKTRGQQVTLRCSSQSGHNTVSWYQQALGQGPQFIFQYYREEENGRGNFPPRFSGLQFPNYSSELNVNALELDDSALYLCASTSGGISGNTIYFGEGSWLTVV.

J is TRBJ1-6 and V is TRBV2; D remains ambiguous. Trimming took off 3 bases at V and 15 bases at J, with 15 bases between the two ends. The CDR3 consists of 13 residues. In germline, CDR1 is SNHLY, CDR2 FYNNEI. The CDR3 loop reads CASSDSGQGLLHF. For the CDR3, the DNA is TGTGCCAGCAGTGACAGCGGGCAAGGTCTCCTCCACTTT.

The V gene is TRBV6-1, the J gene TRBJ2-3; 7 nucleotides align to TRBD1. V shed 10 bases and J 6 bases; nucleotides not matched to a gene: 7. Germline CDR1 MNHNS, CDR2 SASEGT. CDR3 size: 12 residues. CDR3 sequence (DNA): TGTGCCACCCGTAGGGGGCCCGATACGCAGTATTTT. It codes for CATRRGPDTQYF.

The rearrangement links TRBV6-5 to TRBJ1-1, with D hard to call. Per germline, CDR1 MNHEY and CDR2 SVGAGI. The CDR3 spans 12 residues. Trimming pared 4 bases from V and 5 bases from J, leaving 8 bases between. DNA for the CDR3: TGTGCCAGCAGTTTTCCAGTTACTGAAGCTTTCTTT. Protein: CASSFPVTEAFF.